This TCR beta chain comes out of a study of cytomegalovirus exposure and HLA in healthy donors (dated by TCRdb to about 2017). Regarding the study in general: An earlier analysis of roughly 570 of the donors reported 250 to 350 Gb of sequence data and 100 million to 120 million unique TCR beta sequences obtained from about 179 million T cells. An early release that covered several hundred HLA-typed donors contained around 300 gigabases of sequencing data and tens of millions of unique TCR sequences. Rather than drawing on any new phenotypic data, the later analysis identified candidate immune exposures from TCR beta sequences and the way those sequences occurred across donors. On average, around 240,000 unique TCR beta nucleotide sequences were sequenced per donor among some 430 genotyped donors of the cohort, with about 17% of those sequences being non-productive. All discovery cohort repertoires had been generated using a single sequencing platform. HLA typing covered class I and class II loci at four-digit resolution. Of the approximately 400 genotyped donors, around 81% fell in the genetic ancestry cluster associated with self-reported Caucasian donors. A later genetic analysis used genome-wide SNP genotypes for about 65% of the roughly 700 donors, treating that subset as a discovery cohort. Donor age, sex, ethnicity and CMV serostatus were compiled together with the repertoire data. High-throughput TCR immunosequencing, statistical association of individual TCRs with disease status, and machine learning were combined to predict cytomegalovirus infection status. Typing coverage differed by locus: A, B, C, DRB1 and DQB1 were typed in roughly 629-640 donors, DQA1 in about 510, DPA1 in roughly 590, and DPB1 in approximately 450. To study patterns of TCR occurrence, a later analysis re-analyzed previously published TCR beta repertoires from 666 donors and added high-resolution HLA genotyping. An earlier analysis of around 640 of the donors used high-throughput TCR beta sequencing to judge whether each TCR beta V gene segment behaved as functional or pseudogenic. The study was designed to test whether signatures of past pathogen exposure could be identified by cataloging public T cell receptors. Using immunosequencing, the study profiled T cell repertoires from about 650 subjects and related those repertoires to cytomegalovirus serostatus. Besides the first cohort of roughly 640 subjects, a separate validation cohort made up of over 100 different subjects was used. Five DR-DQ haplotypes were handled as single units for association and clustering, since linkage in the cohort was strong. Overall results and qualifications from the work: A few of the identified cytomegalovirus-associated TCR beta chains were confirmed in vitro to be specific for cytomegalovirus antigens. In a later genetic analysis, fewer N-insertions in productive TCRs were reported among donors in an Asian-associated ancestry cluster than the roughly 710-donor mean. The classifier was reported to diagnose cytomegalovirus status with high specificity and sensitivity in both the original and validation cohorts. At a false discovery rate of 0.05, a later analysis linked fewer than 20,000 TCR beta sequences to specific HLA alleles. Because some donors lacked HLA typing at each locus, the association tests relied only on the typed subset. The presence/absence analyses assumed that sequencing depth was roughly uniform across donors, and that assumption may not be true. The cohort was sequenced for TCR beta chains only, and without alpha or paired-chain data the features that could be detected were limited. While some public TCRs were present in many individuals, most TCR sequences turned up only very rarely across donors. It was suggested by the authors that the approach could potentially be generalized to other disease states and immunological phenotypes. The study gave a list of some 150 TCR beta chains associated with cytomegalovirus. According to a later analysis, TCR association rates differed among HLA loci, with DRB1 alleles showing the most associated TCRs and HLA-C alleles showing the fewest. In a later analysis, several top co-occurrence clusters were reported to appear linked to parvovirus B19, influenza, CMV and Epstein-Barr virus. Because the 87-base-pair reads could not distinguish some IMGT-functional V segments, including TRBV6-2 and TRBV6-3, those segments were excluded. Because counts were too low, about 18 rarely observed V segments, including chromosome 9 orphons, were excluded from the earlier analysis of 500 to 700 of the donors. Linkage disequilibrium might explain the correlated functional status among segregating V segments, but an unknown experimental factor could not be ruled out. According to a later analysis, most CMV-associated TCR beta chains appeared to be HLA-restricted, and the HLA associations seemed to be driven largely by CMV exposure. A further reported finding was that TCR beta sequences accurately predicted the HLA-A and HLA-B alleles for most subjects in the first cohort. In a later genetic analysis, a missense DCLRE1C variant was associated with V-gene and J-gene trimming of TCR beta chains, and the association was replicated in an independent cohort. Broadly in line with IMGT annotations, most TCR beta V segments showed up in productive rearrangements about 87% or about 30% of the time in an earlier analysis of several hundred of the donors. A cluster of highly shared sequence variants was judged likely to represent a technical artifact of the sequencing pipeline. For the cohort, immune exposure information was limited to CMV serostatus. A later analysis found that HLA-associated TCR beta chains were more clonally expanded and had lower generation probabilities than equally common non-associated chains. When HLA alleles, especially DR and DQ, strongly co-occurred, attributing TCR associations to individual alleles was difficult.

Worth noting for this clone: Which antigen it targets is not known. Base-call qualities are not available, and no considerably larger clone is one nucleotide away.

Receptor libraries were prepared by the immunoSEQ multiplex PCR assay. For the multiplex PCR, a mixture combining 60 forward primers for TCR Vbeta segments and 13 reverse primers for TCR Jbeta segments was used. Amplification of the CDR3 region of rearranged TCR beta genes was performed with a multiplex PCR assay on genomic DNA. Amplified TCR beta libraries were sequenced as 87-base-pair reads on the Illumina HiSeq System. Regarding the original processing steps: In a later analysis, about 80 million unique TCR beta chains were counted across the 690 or so repertoires, and some 10 million of these chains were shared by at least two donors. Raw reads were error-corrected and collapsed into unique sequences by a nearest-neighbor algorithm in which closely related sequences were merged to remove PCR and sequencing errors. CDR3 sequences were aligned to IMGT reference sequences to assign V, D and J gene segments. For a sequence to be retained, a match of at least six nucleotides to both a V gene segment and a J gene segment was required. Rearrangements were called productive when the CDR3 lacked stop codons and stayed in frame with V and J; all others were non-productive. Following IMGT convention, CDR3 was defined as the stretch from the second conserved V-encoded cysteine up to the conserved J-encoded phenylalanine. In an earlier analysis of around 640 of the donors, sequences lacking an unambiguous match to a single V gene segment were excluded. An earlier analysis of several hundred of the donors called V segments functional above 56.7% productive rearrangements and segregating when the between-donor standard deviation exceeded 5%. A statistical classification framework was built for diagnosing cytomegalovirus status from the catalog of TCR beta chain sequences. A later analysis assigned V and J genes by comparing TCR nucleotide sequences with IMGT/GENE-DB human TR gene sequences. In a later analysis, CDR3 sequences and most-parsimonious VDJ recombination scenarios were assigned using the TCRdist pipeline. In a later analysis, each TCR beta chain was defined by its CDR3 amino acid sequence together with its V-gene family, and reads lacking a unique V-gene family were excluded. To address suspected cross-contamination and a sequencing artifact, a later analysis removed roughly 640 highly shared, low-generation-probability nucleotide sequences. In a later analysis, a clonal expansion index was calculated for each public chain from normalized within-repertoire ranks of inferred template counts. In a later analysis, generation probabilities were computed with a VDJ recombination model fitted to out-of-frame rearrangements, and the resulting probabilities were checked against IGoR. In a later analysis, TCR-TCR, TCR-HLA and TCR-CMV co-occurrence was scored with hypergeometric tests, and a repertoire-size bias correction was applied to TCR pairs. In a later analysis, false discovery rates were estimated by permuting HLA or CMV assignments 20 times. A later analysis grouped co-occurring TCRs with DBSCAN, adding TCRdist sequence similarity when clustering within HLA-allele-positive subsets. Repertoires with fewer than 30,000 or more than 120,000 public chains were left out of co-occurrence clustering, as were a few repertoires with anomalous nucleotide sharing. Here the immuneACCESS table is served through TCRdb, limited to in-frame sequences with V and J called. Missing clones are a known gap in these copies; in checked studies unresolved V genes cover under half, and the rest lacks a known reason. The V and J calls and the clone size are those of that table, but D and trimming were determined from the DNA. Across this sample there are approximately 170,000 clones, with roughly 80% seen only once. The ten most abundant clones make up over 2.5% of the sample.

CDR1 is given as SGHNT and CDR2 as YENEEA, both from the germline V gene. Taken from cysteine to phenylalanine, the CDR3 has 15 residues. This entry keeps only the CDR3 DNA: 45 bases, framed from base 1. The junction shows trimming of 5 bases on V and 0 bases on J, and the gene matches do not reach 5 bases of it. The cohort consisted of hundreds of healthy bone marrow donors. Cohort members were all nominally healthy when sampled, although unrecorded immune exposures were likely present. The donor tested CMV seronegative and was one of the 352 seronegative cohort members. Every donor gave a peripheral blood sample, and the peripheral blood mononuclear cells from that sample were used for TCR beta sequencing. The Qiagen DNeasy Blood Extraction Kit was used to extract genomic DNA from the blood cell samples.

Recombination connected TRBV11-3 to TRBJ2-3; the central 7 bases match TRBD2. This clonotype was obtained from a female donor in good health and CMV-seronegative. Sequencing was done on a sample of PBMCs. The CDR3 region has the sequence CASSLGGSSTDTQYF. The nucleotides read TGTGCCAGCAGCCTGGGGGGGTCTAGCACAGATACGCAGTATTTT.